These 8 T cell receptor beta chains were all obtained from the same sample, sequenced in a study of cytomegalovirus exposure and HLA in healthy donors. Amplification used 60 Vbeta primers and 13 Jbeta primers. Generated by immunoSEQ multiplex PCR, the TCRdb table keeps only in-frame clones and is missing some. This table holds 60,000 to 70,000 clones, approximately 78% found once. Material for sequencing was PBMCs. The receptors derive from a woman in her 30s in good health and CMV-seronegative.

The V and J genes are TRBV6-5 and TRBJ1-4; 8 nucleotides align to TRBD1. The CDR3 consists of 15 residues. With 7 bases clipped from V and 8 bases from J, the junction kept 12 bases outside the gene matches. The germline V gene has CDR1 MNHEY and CDR2 SVGAGI. CDR3 DNA sequence: TGTGCCAGCACCCCATTAGGACAGGGTGGGGAAAAACTGTTTTTT. Translating it yields CASTPLGQGGEKLFF.

The chain recombines TRBV6-4 with TRBJ2-1; D is possibly TRBD2 (5 bases). The CDR3 contains 13 residues. Trimming removed 0 bases from V and 10 bases from J, with 10 bases in between. Germline loops: CDR1 MRHNA, CDR2 SNTAGT. CDR3: CASSDSEAGEQFF. DNA for the CDR3: TGTGCCAGCAGTGACTCGGAGGCCGGCGAGCAGTTCTTC.

V and J are TRBV28 and TRBJ1-2; D perhaps matches TRBD1 (6 bases). CDR1 and CDR2 from the germline V gene are MDHEN and SYDVKM. V was pared by 7 bases and J by 3 bases, with 21 bases between. The CDR3 contains 16 residues. Written as DNA, the CDR3 is TGTGCCAGCAACATTAAGGACAGAAACGTGTACTATGGCTACACCTTC. Its protein product is CASNIKDRNVYYGYTF.

The J gene is TRBJ2-3, the V gene TRBV5-1; D is possibly TRBD1 (6 bases). Germline loops: CDR1 SGHRS, CDR2 YFSETQ. Trimming cost V 4 bases and J 6 bases, with 18 bases left between them. This CDR3 spans 15 amino acids. This chain's CDR3 is CASSTQGRRVDTQYF. The CDR3 coding sequence is TGCGCCAGCAGCACGCAGGGGCGGAGAGTGGATACGCAGTATTTT.

This chain uses TRBV28 with TRBJ2-3; D gene ambiguous. The germline V and J ends were trimmed by 5 bases and 3 bases, with 15 bases remaining between them. CDR3 length: 15 amino acids. Germline V gives CDR1 MDHEN, CDR2 SYDVKM. The CDR3 is CASSAPRVTTDTQYF. The CDR3 DNA follows: TGTGCCAGCAGTGCCCCTCGGGTTACAACAGATACGCAGTATTTT.

The genes are TRBV18 and TRBJ1-4, with D perhaps matching TRBD1 (5 bases). The ends were cut back, 5 bases at V and 3 bases at J, with 13 bases in the middle. The germline V gene encodes CDR1 KGHSH and CDR2 LQKENI. The CDR3 has 15 amino acids. The CDR3 nucleotides read TGTGCCAGCTCATTCCTACAGGACCCTAATGAAAAACTGTTTTTT. Protein product: CASSFLQDPNEKLFF.

This rearrangement joins TRBV4-3 to TRBJ2-3; weak D call: TRBD1 (5 bases). Germline V gives CDR1 LGHNA, CDR2 YSLEER. V was pared by 2 bases and J by 5 bases, with 11 bases between. This CDR3 region has 14 residues. CDR3 coding DNA: TGCGCCAGCAGCCAAAGGGGCTCCAAAGATACGCAGTATTTT. It translates to CASSQRGSKDTQYF.

The chain uses TRBV6-5 and TRBJ2-5; 7 nucleotides align to TRBD1. The CDR3 totals 13 residues. Germline-derived CDR1 and CDR2 are MNHEY and SVGAGI. The ends lost 6 bases at V and 4 bases at J; junction bases unmatched: 5. Here the CDR3 DNA reads TGTGCCAGCAGCAGGGACAGAGGAGAGACCCAGTACTTC. Translated: CASSRDRGETQYF.